Each of the 9 T cell receptor beta chains below was sequenced from the same sample in a study of blood T cell repertoires in COVID-19. Generated by immunoSEQ multiplex PCR, the TCRdb table keeps only in-frame clones and is missing some. This sample has fewer than 350,000 clones; over 75% occur once, and the top ten carry about 7%. Sequenced: peripheral blood. The receptors stem from a woman under 40 with COVID-19, enrolled during active disease.

This chain uses TRBV11-2 with TRBJ2-3, with 9 bases lining up with TRBD2. V shed 3 bases and J 4 bases; nucleotides not matched to a gene: 8. The germline V gene encodes CDR1 SGHAT and CDR2 FQNNGV. The CDR3 runs 16 residues. The CDR3 sequence: CASSFPGAGGSDTQYF. CDR3 nucleotides: TGTGCCAGCAGCTTCCCCGGCGCGGGAGGGTCAGATACGCAGTATTTT.

The J gene is TRBJ2-1, the V gene TRBV18, with 7 bases fitting TRBD2. This CDR3 spans 13 amino acids. With 1 base clipped from V and 7 bases from J, the junction kept 1 base outside the gene matches. The germline V gene encodes CDR1 KGHSH and CDR2 LQKENI. The CDR3 nucleotides read TGTGCCAGCTCACCACTGGGGGGGAATGAGCAGTTCTTC. Amino acids: CASSPLGGNEQFF.

This clone was observed once. This chain links TRBV2 with TRBJ2-7; D ambiguous. V shed 8 bases and J shed 3 bases, with 11 bases lying between them. CDR3 size: 12 residues. Germline CDR1 SNHLY, CDR2 FYNNEI. The CDR3 loop reads CASAPVLYEQYF. For the CDR3, the DNA is TGTGCCAGCGCACCCGTACTCTACGAGCAGTACTTC.

The rearrangement uses TRBV7-8 and TRBJ1-4; the D is unclear. Germline V gene lookup returns CDR1 SGHVS and CDR2 FQNEAQ. The ends were cut back, 5 bases at V and 4 bases at J, with 14 bases in the middle. CDR3 size: 15 residues. DNA of the CDR3: TGTGCCAGCAGCCCCCCGGGAGGGCGTAATGAAAAACTGTTTTTT. As protein: CASSPPGGRNEKLFF.

On this clone: This same CDR3 is encoded by further DNA sequences in the sample. This rearrangement joins TRBV5-4 to TRBJ1-4, with 7 bases matching TRBD1. CDR1 and CDR2 from the germline V gene are SGHNT and YYREEE (reference sequence). The CDR3 loop spans 14 amino acids. V shed 4 bases, J shed 7 bases, and the junction held 7 bases outside the gene matches. CDR3 sequence: CASSTRQGGEKLFF. CDR3 nucleotides: TGTGCCAGCAGCACCCGACAGGGTGGTGAAAAACTGTTTTTT.

The chain is built from TRBV11-2 and TRBJ2-2, with TRBD2 identical over 8 bases. The V and J ends lost 1 base and 4 bases, in that order; junction bases with no gene match: 5. Germline V gene data show CDR1 as SGHAT and CDR2 as FQNNGV. CDR3 length: 16 amino acids. The CDR3 bases are TGTGCCAGCAGCTTAGTCATGGGACTAGGCACCGGGGAGCTGTTTTTT. Protein product: CASSLVMGLGTGELFF.

This chain uses TRBV5-1 with TRBJ2-3; D call uncertain. Trimming stripped 0 bases from V and 6 bases from J, with 5 bases between. Germline V gene sequence: CDR1 SGHRS, CDR2 YFSETQ. This CDR3 is 12 amino acids long. CDR3 nucleotide sequence: TGCGCCAGCAGCTTGGAAGAGGATACGCAGTATTTT. Protein product: CASSLEEDTQYF.

The rearrangement links TRBV7-9 to TRBJ1-2; D remains ambiguous. Germline V gene lookup returns CDR1 SEHNR and CDR2 FQNEAQ (reference sequence). The CDR3 runs 16 residues. V was shortened by 2 bases and J by 0 bases, with 13 bases between the two germline ends. Written as DNA, the CDR3 is TGTGCCAGCAGCTTACACCTGGACTTTTCTAACTATGGCTACACCTTC. Translated, it gives CASSLHLDFSNYGYTF.

Comments on this clone: In the same sample, other DNA sequences code for this CDR3. V gene TRBV19 combines with J gene TRBJ2-2, with 7 positions matching TRBD1. The CDR3 has 15 amino acids. Germline-derived CDR1 and CDR2 are LNHDA and SQIVND (reference sequence). V lost 5 bases and J lost 0; bases outside the gene matches: 3. CDR3 DNA sequence: TGTGCCAGTAGTCCAGGGACAGCGAACACCGGGGAGCTGTTTTTT. Translating gives CASSPGTANTGELFF. Full variable domain (rest looked up from reference TRBV19 and TRBJ2-2): DGGITQSPKYLFRKEGQNVTLSCEQNLNHDAMYWYRQDPGQGLRLIYYSQIVNDFQKGDIAEGYSVSREKKESFPLTVTSAQKNPTAFYLCASSPGTANTGELFFGEGSRLTVL.